This T cell receptor (beta chain) was sequenced for a study of regulatory T cells in long-lasting Graves disease. About the study: Positivity for TSH receptor antibodies plus over 5 years of antithyroid drugs meant persistent Graves' disease. Findings of the study overall: The small sample size may have reduced accuracy.

Described time point: persistent/refractory GD, antithyroid drugs over 5 years with positive TRAb. PBMC-extracted RNA yielded the TCR library. Doctors identified Graves' disease using the American Thyroid Association guidelines. Arm-PCR of CDR3 regions and iRepertoire HTBI primers were used to build TCR beta libraries. In the original analysis: The samples yielded about 63 TRBV and more than twelve TRBJ segments. One entry per CDR3 protein, called by TCRdb with MiXCR from the multiplex PCR reads. TCRdb's processing, not the authors' own work, is the source of the V and J calls. The data show some 330,000 distinct CDR3 sequences, with approximately 25% seen just once and less than 30% held by the top ten. This clonotype was detected ten times or more. The antigen remains undetermined. V lost 2 bases and J lost 3; bases outside the gene matches: 6. CDR1 is SGHAT, CDR2 FQNNGV, per germline. CDR3 size: 16 residues.

V and J are TRBV11-2 and TRBJ2-2, with 7 bases fitting TRBD2. The TCR sequence derives from a woman between 40 and 55 years old with Graves disease. The source was peripheral blood mononuclear cells (PBMCs), collected when the disease was refractory, from a patient treated with antithyroid drugs. In DNA, the CDR3 is TGTGCCAGCAGCTTATCGTGGGCGGGAGACACCGGGGAGCTGTTTTTT. The encoded protein is CASSLSWAGDTGELFF.